The 7 T cell receptor beta chains below were found in one sample sequenced in a study of cytotoxic CD8 clonotypes in ibrutinib-treated CLL. TCRdb's table, derived via immunoSEQ multiplex PCR, lists solely in-frame clones and lacks some. Among 300,000 to 350,000 clones, more than 65% were seen once, and the ten largest hold more than 6%. This material consisted of PBMCs, taken before ibrutinib treatment. Source of these receptors: a human donor with chronic lymphocytic leukemia.

This clone has only a few counts. This sequence joins TRBV27 and TRBJ1-5, with D uncertain. V gave up 0 bases and J gave up 6 bases, with 6 bases separating them. The CDR3 totals 13 residues. Germline V gene sequence: CDR1 MNHEY, CDR2 SMNVEV (reference sequence). In DNA, the CDR3 is TGTGCCAGCAGTTTATCGGTCGTTCAGCCCCAGCATTTT. Translated: CASSLSVVQPQHF.

The chain couples TRBV18 to TRBJ1-2, with D maybe TRBD1 (5 bases). The CDR3 extends over 14 amino acids. Germline lookup yields CDR1 KGHSH and CDR2 LQKENI. The V gene lost 3 bases and the J gene lost 6 bases, with 14 bases spanning the gap. This chain's CDR3 is CASSPYQGVDGYTF. In nucleotides, the CDR3 is TGTGCCAGCTCACCTTACCAGGGCGTAGATGGCTACACCTTC.

This chain uses TRBV2 with TRBJ1-5; D gene ambiguous. Germline V gene lookup returns CDR1 SNHLY and CDR2 FYNNEI. V lost 3 bases and J 10 bases, leaving 10 bases between the germline ends. The CDR3 has 12 residues. The CDR3 coding sequence is TGTGCCAGCAGTGAGGAAGTCTTTCCCCAGCATTTT. It codes for CASSEEVFPQHF.

Only a few counts were recorded for this clone. The chain carries TRBV27 and TRBJ2-7, with D possibly being TRBD2 (5 bases). CDR1 and CDR2 from the germline V gene are MNHEY and SMNVEV (reference sequence). The CDR3 loop spans 14 amino acids. V shed 5 bases and J shed 5 bases, with 16 bases lying between them. CDR3 loop: CASSIRTPPHEQYF. CDR3 DNA sequence: TGTGCCAGCAGTATCCGGACTCCCCCCCACGAGCAGTACTTC.

This sequence joins TRBV9 and TRBJ2-1; 12 bases align to TRBD2. CDR1 and CDR2 (germline): SGDLS, YYNGEE. J lost 3 bases, V lost 3 bases, and 10 bases had no gene match. The CDR3 has 18 residues. Here the CDR3 reads CASSDGTEGLAGYNEQFF. The CDR3 DNA is TGTGCCAGCAGCGACGGGACCGAGGGACTAGCGGGCTACAATGAGCAGTTCTTC. The full variable domain, its missing parts supplied by reference TRBV9 and TRBJ2-1, is DSGVTQTPKHLITATGQRVTLRCSPRSGDLSVYWYQQSLDQGLQFLIQYYNGEERAKGNILERFSAQQFPDLHSELNLSSLELGDSALYFCASSDGTEGLAGYNEQFFGPGTRLTVL.

V is TRBV7-2 and J is TRBJ2-7; 12 bases agree with TRBD2. Germline values: CDR1 SGHTA, CDR2 FQGNSA. CDR3 length: 15 amino acids. V gave up 5 bases and J gave up 2 bases; unmatched junction bases: 4. CDR3 amino acids: CASSRRTSGTYEQYF. The CDR3 region has the DNA TGTGCCAGCAGCCGTAGGACTAGCGGGACCTACGAGCAGTACTTC.

This chain uses TRBV9 with TRBJ2-7; 10 nucleotides line up with TRBD2. Per germline, CDR1 SGDLS and CDR2 YYNGEE. This CDR3 has 16 residues. V shed 2 bases and J 5 bases; nucleotides not matched to a gene: 10. The CDR3 loop is CASSVASGRAINEQYF. CDR3 nucleotides: TGTGCCAGCAGCGTTGCCAGCGGGAGGGCCATCAACGAGCAGTACTTC.